These 12 T cell receptor beta chains were all obtained from the same sample, sequenced in a study of low-dose radiotherapy and immunotherapy resistance in tumors. TRAV- and TRBV-specific primers, spanning alpha and beta chains, primed first-strand cDNA. TCR amplification involved 20 PCR cycles with a constant-region primer and V-primer adapter. MiXCR, run by TCRdb on the reads, gives a single entry per CDR3 protein. The table records roughly 38,000 distinct CDR3 sequences, around 20% of them present only once. Time point meaning: after trial treatment. The treatment: LDRT plus nivolumab, ipilimumab, low-dose cyclophosphamide and aspirin (RACIN trial). This specimen was PBMCs, taken after low-dose radiotherapy plus immunotherapy. These receptors originate from a female donor with ovarian cancer.

This clonotype has ten or more counts. This chain connects TRBV5-5 to TRBJ2-7, with D perhaps TRBD2 (5 bases). The CDR3 consists of 14 residues. Looked up from germline, CDR1 is SGHKS and CDR2 is YYEKEE (reference sequence). Between the trimmed V and J ends, which lost 1 base and 3 bases, there was a span of 11 bases. CDR3 protein: CASSLIDGGYEQYF. The DNA of the CDR3 is TGTGCCAGCAGCTTGATTGACGGAGGCTACGAGCAGTACTTC. Combining the CDR3 with reference TRBV5-5 and TRBJ2-7 gives the whole variable domain DAGVTQSPTHLIKTRGQQVTLRCSPISGHKSVSWYQQVLGQGPQFIFQYYEKEERGRGNFPDRFSARQFPNYSSELNVNALLLGDSALYLCASSLIDGGYEQYFGPGTRLTVT.

This chain links TRBV21-1 with TRBJ2-7; the D segment call TRBD2 is taken from the table without a DNA check. TRBV21-1 is annotated as a pseudogene. The CDR3 sequence is 13 residues long. The CDR3 reads CASLRLAAYEQYF. In nucleotides, the CDR3 is TGTGCCAGCCTCCGACTAGCCGCCTACGAGCAGTACTTC.

This clonotype was detected many times. The chain combines TRBV7-3 with TRBJ1-6; maybe TRBD1 (5 bases). This CDR3 comprises 14 residues. CDR1 and CDR2 from the germline V gene are SGHTA and FQGTGA. Trimming took off 3 bases at V and 4 bases at J, with 7 bases between the two ends. CDR3 sequence: CASSFGAYNSPLHF. For the CDR3, the DNA is TGTGCCAGCAGCTTCGGGGCTTATAATTCACCCCTCCACTTT. Full variable domain (remainder filled in from reference TRBV7-3 and TRBJ1-6): GAGVSQTPSNKVTEKGKYVELRCDPISGHTALYWYRQSLGQGPEFLIYFQGTGAADDSGLPNDRFFAVRPEGSVSTLKIQRTERGDSAVYLCASSFGAYNSPLHFGNGTRLTVT.

Ten or more counts support this clonotype. V usage is TRBV20-1 and J usage is TRBJ1-2, with a tentative D call TRBD1 (5 bases). The V end lost 4 bases, the J end lost 1 base, and 10 bases lay between the germline ends. The CDR3 length is 13 residues. The germline V gene encodes CDR1 DFQATT and CDR2 SNEGSKA (reference sequence). The CDR3 coding sequence is TGCAGTGCTACCGGGACGGATAACTATGGCTACACCTTC. Its protein is CSATGTDNYGYTF.

At least ten counts were recorded for this clonotype. The chain employs TRBV19 and TRBJ2-7; 10 positions agree with TRBD1. This CDR3 has 15 amino acids. V was pared by 3 bases and J by 3 bases, with 5 bases of the junction left unmatched. Germline loops: CDR1 LNHDA, CDR2 SQIVND (reference sequence). CDR3 residues: CASSIRDRGFYEQYF. The DNA for the CDR3 is TGTGCCAGTAGTATCCGGGACAGGGGCTTCTACGAGCAGTACTTC.

There are a few counts of this clonotype. The chain couples TRBV18 to TRBJ2-5; D is undetermined. Germline assignment: CDR1 KGHSH and CDR2 LQKENI. The V end lost 2 bases, the J end lost 5 bases, and 15 bases lay between the germline ends. The CDR3 consists of 15 residues. The CDR3 sequence: CASSPSERSRETQYF. The CDR3 DNA is TGTGCCAGCTCACCAAGCGAGAGGTCCCGGGAGACCCAGTACTTC.

By sample share, this clonotype is medium-sized (0.01 to 0.1%). CDR3 region: CASSQGQGATEAFF. CDR3 nucleotide sequence: TGTGCCAGCTCCCAGGGACAGGGTGCCACTGAAGCTTTCTTT. The chain joins TRBV18 to TRBJ1-1; TRBD1 matches at 9 bases. The CDR3 length is 14 residues. Germline V lookup: CDR1 KGHSH, CDR2 LQKENI. The trim removed 6 bases at V and 4 bases at J, leaving 6 bases unmatched.

This clonotype was counted a few times. V usage is TRBV5-6 and J usage is TRBJ2-3, with D possibly TRBD2 on 5 matching bases. V dropped 2 bases and J dropped 4 bases, with 8 bases sitting between them. Germline V CDR1 and CDR2: SGHDT, YYEEEE. The CDR3 covers 13 residues. The CDR3 reads CASSFWESDTQYF. The DNA of the CDR3 is TGTGCCAGCAGCTTCTGGGAGTCAGATACGCAGTATTTT.

This clonotype was counted many times. This chain links TRBV29-1 with TRBJ2-1; 10 bases agree with TRBD1. After removal of 7 bases from V and 6 bases from J, the junction contained 9 bases not matched to a gene. This CDR3 has 14 residues. In germline, CDR1 is SQVTM, CDR2 ANQGSEA. The CDR3 nucleotides read TGCAGCGCCTGGCCCCGGGACAGGGGCAATGAGCAGTTCTTC. Amino acids: CSAWPRDRGNEQFF.

This clonotype was recorded many times. The DNA of the CDR3 is TGTGCCAGCAGTCCCCCGCCCGGTGAAGGCAATCAGCCCCAGCATTTT. Its translation is CASSPPPGEGNQPQHF. The V gene is TRBV28, the J gene TRBJ1-5; D ambiguous. Germline CDR1 MDHEN, CDR2 SYDVKM. V was cut by 5 bases and J by 2 bases, with 16 bases left in between. The CDR3 consists of 16 residues. The full variable domain, with the rest looked up from reference TRBV28 and TRBJ1-5, is DVKVTQSSRYLVKRTGEKVFLECVQDMDHENMFWYRQDPGLGLRLIYFSYDVKMKEKGDIPEGYSVSREKKERFSLILESASTNQTSMYLCASSPPPGEGNQPQHFGDGTRLSIL.

This clonotype was found many times. The rearrangement joins TRBV7-9 to TRBJ2-7, with 9 bases identical to TRBD1. From germline, CDR1 is SEHNR and CDR2 FQNEAQ (reference sequence). This CDR3 contains 16 residues. Trimming cost V 5 bases and J 4 bases; bases outside gene matches: 12. CDR3 nucleotide sequence: TGTGCCAGCAGCCCGCTCCCGGGACAGGGAACTTACGAGCAGTACTTC. Residues: CASSPLPGQGTYEQYF. Full variable domain (missing parts from reference TRBV7-9 and TRBJ2-7): DTGVSQNPRHKITKRGQNVTFRCDPISEHNRLYWYRQTLGQGPEFLTYFQNEAQLEKSRLLSDRFSAERPKGSFSTLEIQRTEQGDSAMYLCASSPLPGQGTYEQYFGPGTRLTVT.

At least ten counts were recorded for this clonotype. J is TRBJ2-7 and V is TRBV9, with D perhaps TRBD2 (5 bases). The CDR3 consists of 14 residues. The germline gives CDR1 SGDLS, CDR2 YYNGEE. Trimming left V 0 bases short and J 3 bases short, with 10 bases between. CDR3 sequence: CASSVAGVGYEQYF. The DNA for the CDR3 is TGTGCCAGCAGCGTAGCCGGGGTAGGCTACGAGCAGTACTTC.